These T cell receptor beta chains were read from a single sample in a study of blood T cell repertoires in COVID-19. Only in-frame clones appear in the TCRdb table, and some are missing; sequencing was by immunoSEQ multiplex PCR. The data hold around 180,000 clones, with 70% to 90% observed a single time. Sequenced: peripheral blood. These receptors came from a man in his 60s with acute or convalescent COVID-19. Both conserved end residues are part of each CDR3. Each record gives: J gene, D gene, clone size, V gene, CDR3 DNA, CDR3 protein. A D gene is named only where the DNA matches it firmly. The size entry is marked missing in some rows and otherwise reads once, few, many or a size class.

J: TRBJ1-2; D: TRBD1; size: NA; V: TRBV5-4; DNA: TGTGCCAGCAGCTTAGGACAGGAAACCTATGGCTACACCTTC; CDR3: CASSLGQETYGYTF
J: TRBJ1-1; D: TRBD1; size: NA; V: TRBV7-9; DNA: TGTGCCAGCAGCTTCAGGCAGGGGGCCGAGACTGAAGCTTTCTTT; CDR3: CASSFRQGAETEAFF
J: TRBJ2-5; D: TRBD2; size: once; V: TRBV7-6; DNA: TGTGCCAGCAGCGGTACTAGCGGGGTCCAAGAGACCCAGTACTTC; CDR3: CASSGTSGVQETQYF
J: TRBJ2-1; D: TRBD2; size: NA; V: TRBV19; DNA: TGTGCCAGTAGGCTGACTAGCGCATCAATCGATGAGCAGTTCTTC; CDR3: CASRLTSASIDEQFF
J: TRBJ1-1; D: NA; size: NA; V: TRBV6-1; DNA: TGTGCCAGCAGTGAGTTGAATACAGGGTTTCGTTCTACTGAAGCTTTCTTT; CDR3: CASSELNTGFRSTEAFF
J: TRBJ1-5; D: TRBD1; size: few; V: TRBV27; DNA: TGTGCCAGCAGTTCCAGGGGGCATCAGCCCCAGCATTTT; CDR3: CASSSRGHQPQHF
J: TRBJ1-2; D: TRBD1; size: NA; V: TRBV28; DNA: TGTGCCAGCAGATTGGGACAGGGGAGAGGCTACACCTTC; CDR3: CASRLGQGRGYTF
J: TRBJ2-2; D: NA; size: NA; V: TRBV3-1/TRBV3-2; DNA: TGTGCCAGCAGCCAAGGCGGGGCCCCGGTTACCGGGGAGCTGTTTTTT; CDR3: CASSQGGAPVTGELFF
J: TRBJ2-3; D: TRBD2; size: NA; V: TRBV7-9; DNA: TGTGCCAGCAACCATAAAGGGACTAGCGGGGGAGATACGCAGTATTTT; CDR3: CASNHKGTSGGDTQYF
J: TRBJ1-2; D: TRBD1; size: NA; V: TRBV6-5; DNA: TGTGCCAGCAGTAGACAGGGGCAGGATTATTATGGCTACACCTTC; CDR3: CASSRQGQDYYGYTF
J: TRBJ2-1; D: NA; size: NA; V: TRBV5-6; DNA: TGTGCCAGCAGCTCGGGTCTCTCCTACAATGAGCAGTTCTTC; CDR3: CASSSGLSYNEQFF
J: TRBJ2-3; D: TRBD2; size: NA; V: TRBV6-6; DNA: TGTGCCAGCAGTCGCGCACAAGCGGGAGGGCCGGATACGCAGTATTTT; CDR3: CASSRAQAGGPDTQYF
J: TRBJ2-7; D: TRBD1; size: NA; V: TRBV5-5; DNA: TGTGCCAGCAGCTGGACAGGGGGCGACCTGGGCGAGCAGTACTTC; CDR3: CASSWTGGDLGEQYF
J: TRBJ1-2; D: NA; size: NA; V: TRBV5-4; DNA: TGTGCCAGCAGCTTGCCGGACAGACCTTATGGCTACACCTTC; CDR3: CASSLPDRPYGYTF
J: TRBJ1-2; D: NA; size: few; V: TRBV19; DNA: TGTGCCAGTAGGTCAGTTAACTATGGCTACACCTTC; CDR3: CASRSVNYGYTF
J: TRBJ2-3; D: TRBD2; size: NA; V: TRBV2; DNA: TGTGCCAGCGGACCTAGCGGGAGTAGAACAGATACGCAGTATTTT; CDR3: CASGPSGSRTDTQYF
J: TRBJ2-7; D: NA; size: NA; V: TRBV4-1; DNA: TGCGCCAGCAGCCGCACCGTTGGGACTGACAGCTCCTACGAGCAGTACTTC; CDR3: CASSRTVGTDSSYEQYF
J: TRBJ2-2; D: TRBD1; size: NA; V: TRBV29-1; DNA: TGCAGCGCACCCGGGACAGGGGATGGGGAGCTGTTTTTT; CDR3: CSAPGTGDGELFF
J: TRBJ2-4; D: TRBD2; size: NA; V: TRBV7-8; DNA: TGTGCCAGCAGCTTAGAGGTGCGGGGGGGATCGACCAAAAACATTCAGTACTTC; CDR3: CASSLEVRGGSTKNIQYF
J: TRBJ1-4; D: TRBD1; size: NA; V: TRBV7-9; DNA: TGTGCCAGCAGCTCGGACAGGAGTGATAATGAAAAACTGTTTTTT; CDR3: CASSSDRSDNEKLFF